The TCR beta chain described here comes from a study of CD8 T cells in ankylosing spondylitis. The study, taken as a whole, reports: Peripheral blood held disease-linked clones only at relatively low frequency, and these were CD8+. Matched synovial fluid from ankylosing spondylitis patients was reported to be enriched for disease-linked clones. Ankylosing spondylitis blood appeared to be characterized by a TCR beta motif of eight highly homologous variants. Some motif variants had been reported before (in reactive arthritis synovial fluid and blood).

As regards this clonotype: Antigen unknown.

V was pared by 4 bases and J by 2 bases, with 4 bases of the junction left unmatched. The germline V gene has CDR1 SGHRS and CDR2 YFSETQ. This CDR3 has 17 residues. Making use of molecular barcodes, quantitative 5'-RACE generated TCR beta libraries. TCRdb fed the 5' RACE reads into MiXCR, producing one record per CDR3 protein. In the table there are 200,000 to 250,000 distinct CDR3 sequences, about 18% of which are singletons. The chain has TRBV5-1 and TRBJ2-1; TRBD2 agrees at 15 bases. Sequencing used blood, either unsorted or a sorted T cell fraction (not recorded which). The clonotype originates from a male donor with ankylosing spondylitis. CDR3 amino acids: CASSTGLAGGTYNEQFF. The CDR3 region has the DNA TGCGCCAGCAGCACCGGACTAGCGGGGGGGACCTACAATGAGCAGTTCTTC.